The sequence of this T cell receptor beta chain was determined in a study of T cell changes during pregnancy in multiple sclerosis. Assay: immunoSEQ multiplex PCR; the TCRdb copy retains only in-frame clones and omits some. The sample lists about 42,000 clones, 84% occurring once. This clone was seen only once. The CDR3 totals 10 residues. Trimming removed 4 bases at V and 5 bases at J, with 5 bases between. Germline-derived CDR1 and CDR2 are DFQATT and SNEGSKA (reference sequence). V gene TRBV20-1 combines with J gene TRBJ1-1; D gene uncertain. The sequence derives from a female donor with multiple sclerosis, enrolled in a pregnancy study. The material was CD4+ T cells from peripheral blood mononuclear cells, obtained before pregnancy. CDR3 region: CSAIKTEAFF. The CDR3 coding sequence is TGCAGTGCTATTAAAACTGAAGCTTTCTTT.